The 5 T cell receptor beta chains in this list originate from one sample, sequenced in a study of vaccination and CD4 T cells after COVID-19. What these receptors recognize is not known. An Oncomine TCR Beta short-read assay was used to sequence the DNA from cultured CD4+ T cells. TCRdb fed the PCR reads into MiXCR, producing one record per CDR3 protein. The sample consists of approximately 26,000 distinct CDR3 sequences, 35% to 50% of them appearing once. The treatment was: approximately 10-day PBMC culture with coronavirus spike peptide pools or control peptides (ViraFEST assay). The sequenced material came from CD4+ T cells from blood, cultured in vitro. The receptors originated from a human donor who had recovered from COVID-19.

V and J are TRBV6-2 or TRBV6-3 and TRBJ2-7; the D gene is possibly TRBD2 (6 bases). V was clipped by 2 bases and J by 2 bases, with 13 bases between them. This CDR3 contains 15 residues. Germline V gene data show CDR1 as MNHEY and CDR2 as SVGEGT. The DNA of the CDR3 is TGTGCCAGCAGTTACACTTATAGCGGTACCTACGAGCAGTACTTC. This sequence encodes CASSYTYSGTYEQYF.

This clonotype was found a few times. The rearrangement uses TRBV20-1 and TRBJ2-5; D uncertain. V was trimmed by 3 bases and J by 4 bases, leaving 6 bases between them. CDR1 is DFQATT and CDR2 is SNEGSKA in the germline V gene (reference sequence). The CDR3 totals 11 residues. The CDR3 DNA sequence: TGCAGTGCTAGGATCGGAGAGACCCAGTACTTC. It is translated as CSARIGETQYF.

This rearrangement joins TRBV6-1 to TRBJ2-2; the match to TRBD2 covers 12 bases. The CDR3 totals 14 residues. CDR1 is MNHNS and CDR2 is SASEGT in the germline V gene. V trimming: 6 bases; J trimming: 4 bases; junction bases outside the gene matches: 0. This chain's CDR3 is CASRTSGSTGELFF. CDR3 nucleotide sequence: TGTGCCAGCAGGACTAGCGGGAGCACCGGGGAGCTGTTTTTT.

The V gene is TRBV6-1, the J gene TRBJ2-7; D might be TRBD2 (6 bases). In germline, CDR1 is MNHNS, CDR2 SASEGT. V was pared by 5 bases and J by 1 base, with 15 bases between. The CDR3 sequence is 15 residues long. The CDR3 coding sequence is TGTGCCAGCAGTACCCCCGCTGGAGGGTCCTACGAGCAGTACTTC. Encoded protein: CASSTPAGGSYEQYF.

On this clonotype itself: Its ends do not fully match the called genes, so a read error is possible. The chain is built from TRBV2 and TRBJ2-7; 10 positions match TRBD1. The germline CDR1 and CDR2 sequences are SNHLY and FYNNEI. This CDR3 is built from 14 residues. As DNA, the CDR3 is TGCGCCAGCAGCCAACCGACAGGGGGCGCCGAGCAGTACTTC. Protein: CASSQPTGGAEQYF. Full variable domain (remainder filled in from reference TRBV2 and TRBJ2-7): EPEVTQTPSHQVTQMGQEVILRCVPISNHLYFYWYRQILGQKVEFLVSFYNNEISEKSEIFDDQFSVERPDGSNFTLKIRSTKLEDSAMYFCASSQPTGGAEQYFGPGTRLTVT.